Below, 25 T cell receptor beta chains from the same sample are listed, as sequenced in a study of cytomegalovirus exposure and HLA in healthy donors. Use of 60 Vbeta and 13 Jbeta primers characterized the PCR. TCRdb's table, derived via immunoSEQ multiplex PCR, lists solely in-frame clones and lacks some. The sample holds roughly 120,000 clones, roughly 70% seen once. The specimen sequenced was PBMCs. These receptors came from a man in his forties or fifties in good health and CMV-seropositive.

Here the CDR3 DNA reads TGTGCCAGTAGAGGAGCGGGAGGCGTGAATGAGCAGTTCTTC. Amino acid sequence: CASRGAGGVNEQFF. The chain links TRBV2 to TRBJ2-1; 9 bases map to TRBD2. CDR3 length: 14 residues. Losses at the gene ends were 9 bases for V and 7 bases for J; bases not matched to a gene: 10. Germline values: CDR1 SNHLY, CDR2 FYNNEI.

The chain carries TRBV10-3 and TRBJ1-5; 7 nucleotides line up with TRBD1. The CDR3 contains 15 residues. Trimming at V came to 0 bases and at J to 1 base, leaving 0 bases not matched to a gene. Germline assignment: CDR1 ENHRY and CDR2 SYGVKD. The CDR3 DNA reads TGTGCCATCAGTGAGTCGGGACAGAGCAATCAGCCCCAGCATTTT. This gives the protein CAISESGQSNQPQHF.

The genes are TRBV19 and TRBJ1-5, with TRBD1 as a possible D gene (6 bases). The CDR3 has 17 amino acids. The germline V gene encodes CDR1 LNHDA and CDR2 SQIVND (reference sequence). V gave up 6 bases and J gave up 1 base, with 19 bases separating them. The CDR3 sequence is CASSLTGTSSSNQPQHF. The CDR3 region has the DNA TGTGCCAGTAGCCTGACAGGTACCAGCTCGAGCAATCAGCCCCAGCATTTT.

This clone was seen only once. The chain links TRBV27 to TRBJ1-4; tentative D call: TRBD1 (6 bases). The CDR3 covers 17 residues. Trimming took off 4 bases at V and 0 bases at J, with 15 bases between the two ends. The germline V gene has CDR1 MNHEY and CDR2 SMNVEV (reference sequence). Here the CDR3 DNA reads TGTGCCAGCAGTTCCAAAGGGGGGGGCGCAACTAATGAAAAACTGTTTTTT. Amino acids: CASSSKGGGATNEKLFF.

This chain links TRBV6-5 with TRBJ2-2; TRBD1 might be the D (6 bases). This CDR3 is 14 amino acids long. V was cut by 5 bases and J by 2 bases, with 9 bases left in between. Germline V CDR1 and CDR2: MNHEY, SVGAGI. The CDR3 sequence: CASSEDRNTGELFF. The CDR3 coding sequence is TGTGCCAGCAGTGAGGACAGAAACACCGGGGAGCTGTTTTTT.

This chain links TRBV7-9 with TRBJ2-1; a possible D gene is TRBD1 (7 bases). CDR3 length: 15 amino acids. V was pared by 2 bases and J by 5 bases, with 13 bases between. Germline V gene data show CDR1 as SEHNR and CDR2 as FQNEAQ (reference sequence). The CDR3 spells CASSLRAGGNNEQFF. As DNA, the CDR3 is TGTGCCAGCAGCTTAAGGGCAGGGGGGAACAATGAGCAGTTCTTC.

The chain combines TRBV18 with TRBJ2-7; 7 bases map to TRBD2. With V trimmed by 6 bases and J by 7 bases, 9 bases remained unmatched. The CDR3 is 13 amino acids. The germline V gene has CDR1 KGHSH and CDR2 LQKENI. The CDR3 is CASSRTRTEEQYF. CDR3 DNA sequence: TGTGCCAGCTCCCGGACTAGGACCGAGGAGCAGTACTTC.

A few counts support this clone. This chain links TRBV7-9 with TRBJ2-7; the D gene is possibly TRBD1 (5 bases). The ends were cut back, 5 bases at V and 3 bases at J, with 17 bases in the middle. CDR3 length: 15 residues. Germline V gene lookup returns CDR1 SEHNR and CDR2 FQNEAQ (reference sequence). CDR3 in DNA: TGTGCCAGCAGCCCGACATCCGACAGAGGCTACGAGCAGTACTTC. This encodes CASSPTSDRGYEQYF. The complete variable domain, with remaining parts taken from reference TRBV7-9 and TRBJ2-7, reads DTGVSQNPRHKITKRGQNVTFRCDPISEHNRLYWYRQTLGQGPEFLTYFQNEAQLEKSRLLSDRFSAERPKGSFSTLEIQRTEQGDSAMYLCASSPTSDRGYEQYFGPGTRLTVT.

The V call is TRBV5-4, the J call TRBJ1-3, with 8 bases lining up with TRBD1. CDR1 is SGHNT, CDR2 YYREEE, per germline (reference sequence). The V gene end was trimmed by 2 bases and the J gene end by 5 bases; junction bases not matched to a gene: 6. The CDR3 runs to 15 residues. The DNA of the CDR3 is TGTGCCAGCAGCTTAGGACAGGGACAAAGAAACACCATATATTTT. Translating gives CASSLGQGQRNTIYF. Full variable domain (rest looked up from reference TRBV5-4 and TRBJ1-3): ETGVTQSPTHLIKTRGQQVTLRCSSQSGHNTVSWYQQALGQGPQFIFQYYREEENGRGNFPPRFSGLQFPNYSSELNVNALELDDSALYLCASSLGQGQRNTIYFGEGSWLTVV.

The chain uses TRBV5-6 and TRBJ2-5, with TRBD1 as a possible D gene (6 bases). This CDR3 comprises 14 residues. The germline gives CDR1 SGHDT, CDR2 YYEEEE. The V end was cut by 5 bases, the J end by 2 bases, with 13 bases between. In nucleotides, the CDR3 is TGTGCCAGCAGGATACAGGGTCGACAAGAGACCCAGTACTTC. This encodes CASRIQGRQETQYF.

The chain is built from TRBV27 and TRBJ1-2; tentative D call: TRBD1 (5 bases). CDR1 and CDR2 (germline): MNHEY, SMNVEV (reference sequence). The length of the CDR3 is 15 residues. V lost 5 bases to trimming and J lost 6 bases, with 19 bases between them. The CDR3 here is CASSQSIRVPDGYTF. CDR3 sequence (DNA): TGTGCCAGCAGTCAATCTATCAGGGTGCCGGATGGCTACACCTTC.

The V gene is TRBV27, the J gene TRBJ1-4; TRBD1 agrees at 7 bases. The length of the CDR3 is 15 residues. Germline V gives CDR1 MNHEY, CDR2 SMNVEV (reference sequence). Unmatched junction bases numbered 15, after V lost 10 bases and J lost 7 bases. DNA for the CDR3: TGTGCCACCAAGAAGAGACAGGGAGTGGTTGAAAAACTGTTTTTT. Translation: CATKKRQGVVEKLFF.

The V gene is TRBV5-1, the J gene TRBJ2-2; D is perhaps TRBD2 (5 bases). This CDR3 contains 15 residues. Germline V gives CDR1 SGHRS, CDR2 YFSETQ. Trimming pared 7 bases from V and 1 base from J, leaving 14 bases between. The CDR3, as DNA: TGCGCCAGCGCCCGGCTAGCCCGGAACACCGGGGAGCTGTTTTTT. Translation gives CASARLARNTGELFF.

Only a few counts were recorded for this clone. The chain recombines TRBV5-6 with TRBJ1-2; no clear D. CDR1 SGHDT and CDR2 YYEEEE come from the germline V gene. Trimming removed 4 bases from V and 2 bases from J, with 3 bases in between. The CDR3 totals 11 residues. The CDR3 region has the DNA TGTGCCAGCAGCCTGAACTATGGCTACACCTTC. Its protein product is CASSLNYGYTF. The complete variable domain, with remaining parts taken from reference TRBV5-6 and TRBJ1-2, reads DAGVTQSPTHLIKTRGQQVTLRCSPKSGHDTVSWYQQALGQGPQFIFQYYEEEERQRGNFPDRFSGHQFPNYSSELNVNALLLGDSALYLCASSLNYGYTFGSGTRLTVV.

This chain links TRBV5-6 with TRBJ2-7; perhaps TRBD1 as D (6 bases). Germline loops: CDR1 SGHDT, CDR2 YYEEEE. Deletions cut 4 bases from V and 4 bases from J, with 12 bases between. CDR3 size: 13 residues. Here the CDR3 reads CASSPWTEYEQYF. The CDR3 DNA reads TGTGCCAGCAGCCCCTGGACAGAGTACGAGCAGTACTTC.

The chain links TRBV6-4 to TRBJ1-1, with D uncertain. The germline V gene has CDR1 MRHNA and CDR2 SNTAGT. This CDR3 contains 13 residues. The germline V and J ends were trimmed by 6 bases and 11 bases, with 19 bases remaining between them. DNA of the CDR3: TGTGCCAGCAGCGACCGACCCCGGGAAACCGCTTTCTTT. As protein: CASSDRPRETAFF.

The rearrangement joins TRBV2 to TRBJ1-1, with TRBD1 matching over 8 bases. V lost 6 bases, J lost 1 base, and 7 bases stayed unmatched. Germline assignment: CDR1 SNHLY and CDR2 FYNNEI. The CDR3 is made up of 15 amino acids. CDR3: CASSPAGQGNTEAFF. In DNA form, the CDR3 reads TGTGCCAGCAGCCCGGCTGGACAGGGGAACACTGAAGCTTTCTTT.

The V gene is TRBV30, the J gene TRBJ1-2; D is unresolved. Per the germline V gene, CDR1 is GTSNPN and CDR2 is SVGIG (reference sequence). Trimming pared 6 bases from V and 4 bases from J, leaving 12 bases between. The CDR3 loop spans 12 amino acids. The CDR3 sequence: CACGPRGYGYTF. In DNA, the CDR3 is TGTGCCTGCGGCCCTAGAGGCTATGGCTACACCTTC.

This clone has only a few counts. This chain links TRBV5-1 with TRBJ1-1; 12 bases agree with TRBD1. The CDR3 length is 16 residues. V shed 3 bases, J shed 0 bases, and the junction held 3 bases outside the gene matches. Germline CDR1 reads SGHRS; CDR2 reads YFSETQ. The CDR3 DNA reads as TGCGCCAGCAGCTACGGGACAGGGGGCTTGAACACTGAAGCTTTCTTT. Protein product: CASSYGTGGLNTEAFF.

This clone was seen more than once but under ten times. This sequence joins TRBV7-6 and TRBJ2-3; no definite D call. This CDR3 contains 14 residues. The V end was cut by 4 bases, the J end by 0 bases, with 8 bases between. CDR1 and CDR2 (germline): SGHVS, FNYEAQ. This CDR3 reads CASSSRPSTDTQYF. The CDR3 bases are TGTGCCAGCAGCTCTAGACCAAGCACAGATACGCAGTATTTT.

This clone was recorded once. This chain uses TRBV6-4 with TRBJ2-4, with 9 positions matching TRBD2. Losses at the gene ends were 3 bases for V and 10 bases for J; bases not matched to a gene: 7. Germline lookup yields CDR1 MRHNA and CDR2 SNTAGT. The CDR3 spans 14 residues. CDR3 DNA sequence: TGTGCCAGCAGTGAGTCTCCGGCGGGGGGGATTCAGTACTTC. Translated: CASSESPAGGIQYF.

A single count supports this clone. The gene calls are TRBV7-6 and TRBJ1-5, with D tentatively TRBD1 (5 bases). V shed 1 base and J shed 6 bases, with 13 bases lying between them. This CDR3 comprises 15 residues. Germline loops: CDR1 SGHVS, CDR2 FNYEAQ. The CDR3 DNA follows: TGTGCCAGCAGCTTAGGGTCGGGGGGAAGTCAGCCCCAGCATTTT. Residues: CASSLGSGGSQPQHF.

The rearrangement uses TRBV23-1 and TRBJ2-7, with 9 bases lining up with TRBD1. TRBV23-1 is noted as an ORF with a role that remains uncertain. With V trimmed by 3 bases and J by 3 bases, 6 bases remained unmatched. This CDR3 has 15 amino acids. The CDR3 is CASSQLPGQGYEQYF. The CDR3 nucleotides read TGCGCCAGCAGTCAGTTACCGGGACAGGGCTACGAGCAGTACTTC.

J is TRBJ1-6 and V is TRBV6-6, with no clear D. CDR3 length: 13 amino acids. V was pared by 0 bases and J by 10 bases, with 7 bases between. CDR1 is MNHNY, CDR2 SVGAGI, per germline (reference sequence). CDR3 loop: CASSYSSNSPLHF. Written as DNA, the CDR3 is TGTGCCAGCAGTTACTCGAGCAACTCACCCCTCCACTTT.

This chain links TRBV5-6 with TRBJ1-1; 7 bases match TRBD1. This CDR3 spans 17 amino acids. The germline V gene has CDR1 SGHDT and CDR2 YYEEEE. The ends lost 0 bases at V and 2 bases at J; junction bases unmatched: 10. CDR3 sequence (DNA): TGTGCCAGCAGCTTGGGGATTTCGGGACAGCTCAACACTGAAGCTTTCTTT. Residues: CASSLGISGQLNTEAFF.